Following are 2 T cell receptor beta chains from one sample sequenced in a study of T cells in Graves' hyperthyroidism and ophthalmopathy. TCR beta CDR3 sequences were amplified from RNA transcripts. Using the HTBI primer set, a first-round RT-PCR was run on the TCR CDR3. TCRdb recomputed calls from the multiplex PCR reads with MiXCR, one row per CDR3 protein. The data contain hundreds of thousands of distinct CDR3 sequences, approximately 13% of them seen just once; the ten biggest clones take up 9.2%. The specimen sequenced was blood. These receptors originate from a woman between 18 and 29 years old with Graves' hyperthyroidism.

This clonotype has a handful of counts. The rearrangement joins TRBV14 to TRBJ2-6; D may be TRBD1 or TRBD2 (7 bases each). CDR3 size: 17 residues. The V and J ends lost 4 bases and 0 bases respectively, with 13 bases between them. The germline CDR1 and CDR2 sequences are SGHDN and FVKESK. DNA for the CDR3: TGTGCCAGCAGCCGGGACAGCGGGAACTCTGGGGCCAACGTCCTGACTTTC. Its protein is CASSRDSGNSGANVLTF.

Only a few counts were recorded for this clonotype. The V and J genes are TRBV2 and TRBJ1-6; D is ambiguous. The CDR3 sequence is 17 residues long. The germline gives CDR1 SNHLY, CDR2 FYNNEI. The germline V and J ends were trimmed by 7 bases and 4 bases, with 20 bases remaining between them. The CDR3 reads CASKGWGAQPYNSPLHF. CDR3 nucleotides: TGTGCCAGCAAGGGTTGGGGAGCTCAACCTTATAATTCACCCCTCCACTTT.